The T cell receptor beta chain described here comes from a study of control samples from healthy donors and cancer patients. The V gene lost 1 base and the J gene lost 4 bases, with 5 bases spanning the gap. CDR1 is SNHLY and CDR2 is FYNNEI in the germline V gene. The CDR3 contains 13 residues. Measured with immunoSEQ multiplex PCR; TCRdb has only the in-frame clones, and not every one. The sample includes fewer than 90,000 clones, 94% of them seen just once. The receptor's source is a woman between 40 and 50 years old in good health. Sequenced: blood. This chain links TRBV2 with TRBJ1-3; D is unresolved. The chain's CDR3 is CASSEEGGNTIYF. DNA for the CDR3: TGTGCCAGCAGTGAAGAGGGCGGAAACACCATATATTTT.